The 8 T cell receptor beta chains listed next were all sequenced from one sample in a study of T cells in localized non-small cell lung cancer. Sequenced by immunoSEQ multiplex PCR; TCRdb stores in-frame clones only, minus some. The table shows 30,000 to 40,000 clones, with about nine tenths occurring only once. The specimen was peripheral blood, collected before any cancer treatment. The receptors derive from a woman aged 35 to 70 with stage I lung adenocarcinoma.

The V call is TRBV5-1, the J call TRBJ1-1; TRBD1 matches at 7 bases. This CDR3 comprises 15 residues. J gave up 1 base and V 6 bases, and 9 bases lay outside the gene matches. Germline V gene data show CDR1 as SGHRS and CDR2 as YFSETQ. The DNA for the CDR3 is TGCGCCAGCAAAAGTACAGGGGAATGGAACACTGAAGCTTTCTTT. It codes for CASKSTGEWNTEAFF.

The rearrangement uses TRBV15 and TRBJ1-3; D gene unclear. V lost 3 bases and J 4 bases, leaving 10 bases between the germline ends. CDR1 and CDR2 from the germline V gene are LNHNV and YYDKDF (reference sequence). This CDR3 has 14 amino acids. The DNA for the CDR3 is TGTGCCACCAGCAGTCAATCCGGGGGAAACACCATATATTTT. Its protein is CATSSQSGGNTIYF.

The chain carries TRBV11-3 and TRBJ2-5; 11 bases align to TRBD2. V dropped 5 bases and J dropped 4; count of bases not matched to a gene: 6. CDR1 and CDR2 from the germline V gene are SGHNT and YENEEA. The CDR3 runs to 15 residues. CDR3 amino acids: CASSRGTSGLETQYF. The CDR3 DNA is TGTGCCAGCAGCCGCGGGACTAGCGGCTTAGAGACCCAGTACTTC.

This chain links TRBV7-6 with TRBJ2-5; TRBD1 or TRBD2 may be the D gene (6 bases each). In germline, CDR1 is SGHVS, CDR2 FNYEAQ. Trimming cost V 5 bases and J 5 bases, with 18 bases left between them. The CDR3 contains 15 residues. For the CDR3, the DNA is TGTGCCAGCAGCACCCGCCGGGGGCTCGGCGAGACCCAGTACTTC. Protein product: CASSTRRGLGETQYF.

The chain combines TRBV9 with TRBJ1-1, with D possibly TRBD1 on 6 matching bases. Germline V CDR1 and CDR2: SGDLS, YYNGEE. V lost 3 bases to trimming and J lost 1 base, with 10 bases between them. The CDR3 has 14 residues. CDR3 region: CASSGLTGNTEAFF. CDR3 DNA sequence: TGTGCCAGCAGCGGGCTGACAGGGAACACTGAAGCTTTCTTT.

This clone has a handful of counts. The chain carries TRBV2 and TRBJ2-1; 14 bases match TRBD2. The CDR3 extends over 15 amino acids. The ends lost 5 bases at V and 9 bases at J; junction bases unmatched: 6. Germline V gene lookup returns CDR1 SNHLY and CDR2 FYNNEI. Here the CDR3 reads CASSPTSGGAGEQFF. As DNA, the CDR3 is TGTGCCAGCAGTCCGACTAGCGGGGGGGCCGGTGAGCAGTTCTTC.

The V call is TRBV5-1, the J call TRBJ2-5; D possibly corresponds to TRBD1 (6 bases). The germline V gene has CDR1 SGHRS and CDR2 YFSETQ. V gave up 0 bases and J gave up 4 bases, with 10 bases separating them. The CDR3 totals 14 residues. Here the CDR3 DNA reads TGCGCCAGCAGCTTGGGGGGGCCAGTAGAGACCCAGTACTTC. Its protein is CASSLGGPVETQYF.

The chain has TRBV30 and TRBJ1-1; D is unclear. The CDR3 spans 12 residues. CDR1 is GTSNPN and CDR2 is SVGIG in the germline V gene (reference sequence). V was pared by 3 bases and J by 6 bases, with 11 bases between. The CDR3 DNA follows: TGTGCCTGGAGCTATGGACCAGCTGAAGCTTTCTTT. As protein: CAWSYGPAEAFF.